This is a list of T cell receptor beta chains from one sample in a study of T cell responses to AZD1222 COVID-19 vaccine. Generated by immunoSEQ multiplex PCR, the TCRdb table keeps only in-frame clones and is missing some. The sample has hundreds of thousands of clones, about 92% seen once. The specimen was peripheral blood, collected on day 0 of MenACWY control vaccination. Every receptor here comes from an adult in good health. Each CDR3 is given with its conserved first and last residue.

v_call	j_call	cdr3_aa
TRBV7-3	TRBJ1-5	CASSLKGDTQPQHF
TRBV2	TRBJ2-2	CASVAGSYTGELFF
TRBV25-1	TRBJ1-5	CASSWDTNQPQHF
TRBV2	TRBJ1-2	CASSRDRVDYGYTF
TRBV7-9	TRBJ2-5	CASSSGGETQYF
TRBV28	TRBJ1-1	CASSLMDLTEAFF
TRBV12-1	TRBJ1-5	CATPGHSNQPQHF
TRBV19	TRBJ1-1	CASSTSVQGARTEAFF
TRBV5-6	TRBJ2-2	CASSLSGRGNTGELFF
TRBV19	TRBJ1-1	CASSIRDRGRSREAFF
TRBV28	TRBJ1-1	CASSIPNTEAFF
TRBV7-2	TRBJ2-5	CASSLRPFEETQYF
TRBV7-3	TRBJ1-1	CASNRDRGRYTEAFF
TRBV27	TRBJ1-1	CASNGRLNTEAFF
TRBV10-3	TRBJ1-3	CAIKGPGNTIYF
TRBV18	TRBJ2-7	CASSPISGGASYEQYF
TRBV30	TRBJ2-4	CAWSQGLAKNIQYF
TRBV6-2/TRBV6-3	TRBJ1-5	CASSMGQPQHF
TRBV3-1/TRBV3-2	TRBJ2-2	CASSIYTGELFF
TRBV3-1/TRBV3-2	TRBJ2-5	CASSHGARTQETQYF
TRBV5-5	TRBJ2-3	CASRTAGTQSTDTQYF
TRBV11-3	TRBJ1-1	CASSSGRMNTEAFF
TRBV6-4	TRBJ1-1	CASPPQGAITEAFF
TRBV9	TRBJ1-4	CASSVGREGEKLFF
TRBV18	TRBJ1-3	CASSPAATRGSGNTIYF
TRBV5-6	TRBJ1-1	CASSLRTGTLNTEAFF